This TCR beta chain originates from a study of PD-1 blockade in classical Hodgkin lymphoma (dated by TCRdb to 2018 to 2021). The study in broad terms: Nivolumab dosing was 3 mg/kg intravenously every 2 weeks, continuing until either disease progression or unacceptable toxicity. The study used CyTOF and TCR beta sequencing to define a peripheral blood immune signature of response to PD-1 blockade in classical Hodgkin lymphoma. Overall results and qualifications from the work: The study was restricted to a single clinical trial cohort, and the causes of repertoire differences, possibly disease activity or prior therapy, were left undefined. Patients starting nivolumab less than 1 year after ASCT had lower diversity and were excluded from later analyses to avoid confounding by immune reconstitution. Baseline TCR diversity was reported to be lower in newly diagnosed patients than in healthy donors and to be lower still in relapsed/refractory patients. Trial patients with a complete response had baseline diversity similar to that of newly diagnosed patients, while partial responders and progressors had significantly lower diversity. A significant rise by C4D1 was seen in CD4+ but not CD8+ TCR diversity (p=0.0027 vs p=0.16), with the rise being most apparent in complete responders (p=0.02).

Reading the label with the study, this specimen's time point is: cycle 4 day 1 (C4D1), after about 6 weeks of nivolumab. Relapse after autologous stem cell transplantation had occurred in all trial patients, and cohorts A, B and C were distinguished by prior brentuximab vedotin exposure. The trial cohort was composed of about 58 patients with relapsed/refractory classical Hodgkin lymphoma, for whom complete response, partial response or progressive disease was recorded as best overall response. Single-agent nivolumab was administered to trial patients in the multi-cohort phase II CheckMate 205 trial. An independent review committee assessed best overall response using the 2007 International Working Group response criteria. Trial PBMCs were obtained immediately prior to nivolumab initiation (C1D1) and on therapy at cycle 2 day 1 and cycle 4 day 1. Peripheral blood was collected in 8 mL Vacutainer Cell Preparation Tubes, from which PBMCs were isolated by centrifugation and then cryopreserved.

With respect to this clone: Which antigen it targets is not known. Nothing much larger sits one base from this clone, and base qualities are not available.

CDR1 and CDR2, looked up from the germline V gene, are SGHRS and YFSETQ. The trim is 4 bases for V and 1 base for J, with a gap of 14 bases between the germline ends. The CDR3 numbers 15 residues from cysteine through phenylalanine. Only the CDR3 DNA stays, 45 bases, in frame from base 1. Genomic DNA was isolated using the Qiagen DNeasy kit from unsorted PBMCs as well as from negatively selected CD4+ and CD8+ fractions. Amplification of TCR beta CDR3 regions was done by immunoSEQ multiplex PCR with primers that anneal to V and J segments. Amplification bias was minimized using a synthetic immune receptor repertoire, and residual bias was removed computationally after sequencing. On the authors' methods: Custom Python scripts were used to quantify repertoire diversity as the Shannon entropy index. Unsorted, CD4+ and CD8+ repertoires were analyzed separately, except for combined analyses in which CD4+ and CD8+ sequences were merged in silico. A clone counted as expanded when the clone's frequency after treatment rose at least 2-fold relative to C1D1, and clones undetected at baseline were given a pseudocount of 0.5. Singleton clones were defined as clones with 0 or 1 copy at C1D1, and non-singleton clones were defined as clones with 2 or more copies. By matching protein sequences in sorted samples from the same patient, clones expanded in unsorted samples were annotated as CD4+, CD8+ or unknown. Wilcoxon tests on paired samples were used to test changes in diversity from C1D1 to C4D1. This is the immuneACCESS table as TCRdb keeps it, with only in-frame sequences that have V and J called. A part of the clones is gone; compared with another copy, unresolved V genes explain less than half, and the rest is unexplained. That table furnishes V, J and clone size, whereas the DNA furnished D and trimming. A total of about 60,000 clones appear in this sample, about 92% of them only once. In total, the top ten clones hold more than 7.5% of the sample.

The specimen was peripheral blood mononuclear cells (PBMCs), collected before the fourth cycle of nivolumab. The TCR originated in a human donor with classical Hodgkin lymphoma. The chain links TRBV5-1 with TRBJ1-2, with no D gene named confidently. The nucleotide sequence reads as follows: TGCGCCAGCAGCGGTGGAGCCGGGAGTAACTATGGCTACACCTTC. Translated, this is CASSGGAGSNYGYTF.